This entry is about one TCR beta chain. The authors' processing: Amplified reference gene primers provided the basis for estimating nucleated cell counts. Data came from immunoSEQ multiplex PCR; TCRdb stores just in-frame clones and leaves some out. The V and J calls and clone size were taken over from that table, and D and trimming were inferred from the DNA. Among 150,000 to 200,000 clones listed, just under 85% were seen once. The CDR3 spans 16 residues. Trimming took off 1 base at V and 1 base at J, with 13 bases between the two ends. Germline-derived CDR1 and CDR2 are SGHVS and FNYEAQ. The sample comes from a study of blood T cell repertoires in COVID-19. Across the study: COVID-19 samples from acute and convalescent phases originated in the United States, Italy and Spain. From T cells, B-cell-depleted T cells, or PBMCs came the material, which was cDNA or gDNA.

The sequencing input was peripheral blood. This clonotype originated in a woman aged 80 or over with acute or convalescent COVID-19. The genes are TRBV7-6 and TRBJ1-1, with TRBD1 as a possible D gene (5 bases). CDR3: CASSLGRSRGNTEAFF. CDR3 coding DNA: TGTGCCAGCAGCTTAGGGCGAAGTAGGGGGAACACTGAAGCTTTCTTT.